The 30 T cell receptor beta chains listed next were all sequenced from one sample in a study of shared clonotypes between healthy human individuals. TCRdb's table, derived via immunoSEQ multiplex PCR, lists solely in-frame clones and lacks some. Altogether about 460,000 clones are present, around 77% being singletons, with the ten largest covering around 12%. What was sequenced was PBMCs. These receptors were obtained from a woman in her 40s in good health. Some clones in this sample may be carry-over from other donors' samples.

The V call is TRBV9, the J call TRBJ2-7, with 10 bases that match TRBD1. This CDR3 region has 16 residues. V gave up 3 bases and J gave up 4 bases; unmatched junction bases: 10. Germline V gives CDR1 SGDLS, CDR2 YYNGEE. The CDR3 nucleotides are TGTGCCAGCAGCGCCGGAACGGGACAGGGGTCGTACGAGCAGTACTTC. This gives the protein CASSAGTGQGSYEQYF.

The chain employs TRBV19 and TRBJ2-7; 9 nucleotides line up with TRBD1. Germline V lookup: CDR1 LNHDA, CDR2 SQIVND (reference sequence). Trimming cost V 5 bases and J 7 bases; bases outside gene matches: 15. This CDR3 spans 16 amino acids. DNA of the CDR3: TGTGCCAGTAGTGTACGATCCGGGACAGGGCGTGGGGAGCAGTACTTC. Protein: CASSVRSGTGRGEQYF.

The chain combines TRBV6-5 with TRBJ2-2; 10 positions agree with TRBD1. The CDR3 runs 14 residues. CDR1 MNHEY and CDR2 SVGAGI come from the germline V gene. The V and J ends lost 6 bases and 6 bases, in that order; junction bases with no gene match: 4. For the CDR3, the DNA is TGTGCCAGCAGACCTGGGACAGGGGCCGGGGAGCTGTTTTTT. Translated: CASRPGTGAGELFF.

This chain uses TRBV27 with TRBJ2-1; 7 bases are a match to TRBD2. The CDR3 loop spans 16 amino acids. Germline CDR1 MNHEY, CDR2 SMNVEV (reference sequence). The trim removed 4 bases at V and 2 bases at J, leaving 8 bases unmatched. The DNA of the CDR3 is TGTGCCAGCAGTTCCATAGCGGGCAGAGCCTACAATGAGCAGTTCTTC. Residues: CASSSIAGRAYNEQFF.

V gene TRBV6-1 combines with J gene TRBJ2-7, with D perhaps TRBD2 (6 bases). The CDR3 runs 14 residues. The V gene's germline CDR1 is MNHNS and CDR2 SASEGT. V shed 6 bases and J shed 4 bases, with 16 bases lying between them. CDR3 protein: CASRALEGIYEQYF. The CDR3 DNA sequence: TGTGCCAGCAGAGCCCTGGAGGGGATTTACGAGCAGTACTTC.

The chain is built from TRBV30 and TRBJ1-2; no definite D call. Per the germline V gene, CDR1 is GTSNPN and CDR2 is SVGIG (reference sequence). The length of the CDR3 is 11 residues. V was clipped by 4 bases and J by 3 bases, with 6 bases between them. The CDR3 region has the DNA TGTGCCTGGACGCAGGACTATGGCTACACCTTC. It yields the protein CAWTQDYGYTF.

Turning to this clone: This is likely an artifact of a read error, given a far larger clone one base away. The same CDR3 arises from other DNA sequences in this sample as well. This chain links TRBV29-1 with TRBJ1-1; D call uncertain. V dropped 3 bases and J dropped 1 base, with 15 bases sitting between them. Germline V gene data show CDR1 as SQVTM and CDR2 as ANQGSEA. This CDR3 is built from 15 residues. This chain's CDR3 is CSVEDHGLGNTEAFF. In DNA, the CDR3 is TGCAGCGTTGAGGATCATGGGCTGGGGAACACTGAAGCTTTCTTT.

J is TRBJ2-5 and V is TRBV4-1, with TRBD1 matching 8 bases. This CDR3 comprises 18 residues. Trimming removed 1 base from V and 4 bases from J; junction bases left unmatched: 14. CDR1 is MGHRA and CDR2 is YSYEKL in the germline V gene. The CDR3 DNA reads TGCGCCAGCAGCCAAGCAGGACAGGGAATACGCCGAAGAGAGACCCAGTACTTC. It specifies CASSQAGQGIRRRETQYF.

Comment on this clone: One end of the junction fails to match germline, which may point to a read error. The chain carries TRBV27 and TRBJ2-6, with TRBD2 identical over 16 bases. Germline values: CDR1 MNHEY, CDR2 SMNVEV (reference sequence). The CDR3 extends over 20 amino acids. Here the CDR3 DNA reads TGTGCCAGCAGCTTATGGGGGACTAGCGGGAGGGCCTCTGGGGCCAACGTCCTGACTTTC. Its translation: CASSLWGTSGRASGANVLTF.

This chain joins TRBV7-7 and TRBJ2-2, with D perhaps matching TRBD1 or TRBD2 (8 bases each). The V end was cut by 4 bases, the J end by 9 bases, with 36 bases between. CDR1 and CDR2 (germline): SSHAT, FNYEAQ (reference sequence). This CDR3 is built from 21 residues. The CDR3 DNA is TGTGCCAGCAGCTATGGACAGGGTGAGGGTAGCGGGAAGGCCTGGGGCCGGGAGCTGTTTTTT. It codes for CASSYGQGEGSGKAWGRELFF.

Comments on this clone: This may arise from a read error, as a much more abundant clone is one base away. V is TRBV6-9 and J is TRBJ2-1, with 7 positions matching TRBD1. The CDR3 runs to 15 residues. Germline V gene lookup returns CDR1 MNHGY and CDR2 SVAAGI. The V and J ends lost 5 bases and 7 bases, in that order; junction bases with no gene match: 11. CDR3 DNA sequence: TGTGCCAGCAGTGAAGGCAGGGGGATTAAAAATGAGCAGTTCTTC. Translated, it gives CASSEGRGIKNEQFF.

This clone was counted a few times. V gene TRBV5-1 combines with J gene TRBJ2-3, with D unclear. V was clipped by 1 base and J by 4 bases, with 16 bases between them. CDR1 and CDR2 from the germline V gene are SGHRS and YFSETQ. The CDR3 totals 16 residues. The CDR3 region is CASSLSRFPSPDTQYF. The CDR3 DNA reads TGCGCCAGCAGCTTGTCTCGCTTCCCTTCCCCAGATACGCAGTATTTT.

The V call is TRBV5-6, the J call TRBJ2-5, with 10 positions matching TRBD1. Germline V gene data show CDR1 as SGHDT and CDR2 as YYEEEE. The CDR3 is made up of 16 amino acids. Trimming removed 3 bases from V and 7 bases from J; junction bases left unmatched: 12. Here the CDR3 reads CASSYATTGGLGTQYF. In DNA form, the CDR3 reads TGTGCCAGCAGCTACGCGACGACAGGGGGCTTGGGGACCCAGTACTTC.

In the case of this clone: One base separates it from a far larger clone, so it is likely a read error. Other DNA sequences in this specimen translate into the identical CDR3. The J gene is TRBJ2-7, the V gene TRBV7-9, with a weak D call TRBD1 (6 bases). Trimming removed 5 bases at V and 2 bases at J, with 13 bases between. The V gene's germline CDR1 is SEHNR and CDR2 FQNEAQ (reference sequence). The CDR3 is 14 residues long. CDR3 coding DNA: TGTGCCAGCAGCCTGTGGGACAACCCCTACGAGCAGTACTTC. The encoded protein is CASSLWDNPYEQYF.

This clone was seen a handful of times. This sequence joins TRBV6-1 and TRBJ1-2; the D is unclear. CDR3 length: 15 amino acids. Germline lookup yields CDR1 MNHNS and CDR2 SASEGT. V dropped 2 bases and J dropped 3 bases, with 13 bases sitting between them. DNA of the CDR3: TGTGCCAGCAGTGAAAAGTATGGCACCGACTATGGCTACACCTTC. This sequence encodes CASSEKYGTDYGYTF.

This chain joins TRBV5-1 and TRBJ2-2; 8 bases line up with TRBD2. V shed 4 bases, J shed 0 bases, and the junction held 11 bases outside the gene matches. Germline values: CDR1 SGHRS, CDR2 YFSETQ. This CDR3 is built from 18 residues. CDR3: CASSPRGSGKANTGELFF. CDR3 coding DNA: TGCGCCAGCAGCCCCCGCGGTAGCGGGAAGGCGAACACCGGGGAGCTGTTTTTT.

The chain is built from TRBV7-2 and TRBJ2-7; 9 nucleotides match TRBD2. Germline V gene data show CDR1 as SGHTA and CDR2 as FQGNSA. V shed 1 base, J shed 1 base, and the junction held 8 bases outside the gene matches. There are 17 residues in the CDR3. In DNA, the CDR3 is TGTGCCAGCAGCTTAGTGGCTAGCGGGACCGGTTCCTACGAGCAGTACTTC. Protein sequence: CASSLVASGTGSYEQYF.

This chain links TRBV5-1 with TRBJ2-3, with TRBD2 identical over 11 bases. CDR1 SGHRS and CDR2 YFSETQ come from the germline V gene. There are 15 residues in the CDR3. The J segment lost 0 bases and the V segment lost 5 bases, leaving 2 bases of the junction unmatched. CDR3 residues: CASRTSGRSTDTQYF. The CDR3 bases are TGCGCCAGCAGAACTAGCGGGAGAAGCACAGATACGCAGTATTTT. Supplemented by reference TRBV5-1 and TRBJ2-3, the full variable domain reads KAGVTQTPRYLIKTRGQQVTLSCSPISGHRSVSWYQQTPGQGLQFLFEYFSETQRNKGNFPGRFSGRQFSNSRSEMNVSTLELGDSALYLCASRTSGRSTDTQYFGPGTRLTVL.

There are a few counts of this clone. The chain has TRBV28 and TRBJ2-5, with D perhaps matching TRBD2 (6 bases). TRBJ2-7 explains the end of the DNA better; the J call may be wrong. From germline, CDR1 is MDHEN and CDR2 SYDVKM. CDR3 size: 14 residues. The CDR3 DNA sequence: TGTGCCAGCAGTTTGGGACTTATGTTTTACGAGCAGTACTTC. It specifies CASSLGLMFYEQYF.

On this clone itself: Only one base separates this from a far larger clonotype, so it likely reflects a read error. This sample includes further DNA sequences coding for the same CDR3. The chain links TRBV4-1 to TRBJ2-3, with 7 bases identical to TRBD2. Per the germline V gene, CDR1 is MGHRA and CDR2 is YSYEKL. The CDR3 is 13 amino acids. The CDR3 region is CASSTSGELTQYF. The CDR3 DNA is TGCGCCAGCAGCACGAGCGGGGAATTAACGCAATATTTT.

A remark on this clone: One end of the junction varies from germline; a read error may be responsible. The chain links TRBV7-7 to TRBJ2-1; D is ambiguous. The CDR3 length is 16 residues. Germline V gene sequence: CDR1 SSHAT, CDR2 FNYEAQ (reference sequence). CDR3 amino acids: CASSLRVGSSYNEQFF. In DNA, the CDR3 is TGTGCTAGCAGCTTAAGGGTGGGAAGCTCCTACAATGAGCAGTTCTTC.

The CDR3 sequence: CASSLTGGGGQPQHF. CDR3 DNA sequence: TGTGCCAGCAGCCTCACAGGGGGCGGGGGTCAGCCCCAGCATTTT. The V gene is TRBV7-2, the J gene TRBJ1-5; 9 positions match TRBD1. The CDR3 contains 15 residues. Trimming cost V 5 bases and J 6 bases; bases outside gene matches: 8. Germline lookup yields CDR1 SGHTA and CDR2 FQGNSA.

In the case of this clone: The junction shows a germline mismatch at one end, possibly a read error. The chain recombines TRBV7-7 with TRBJ2-3; either TRBD1 or TRBD2 may supply D (5 bases each). The V gene's germline CDR1 is SSHAT and CDR2 FNYEAQ (reference sequence). This CDR3 region has 15 residues. The CDR3 spells CASSLRGASTDTQYF. CDR3 sequence (DNA): TGTGCTAGCAGCTTACGAGGGGCCAGCACAGATACGCAGTATTTT.

The V call is TRBV7-9, the J call TRBJ1-4, with TRBD1 matching 7 bases. The germline gives CDR1 SEHNR, CDR2 FQNEAQ (reference sequence). The CDR3 covers 17 residues. J was trimmed by 8 bases and V by 1 base; bases with no gene match: 13. CDR3 region: CASSLGGRRGRTEKLFF. The CDR3, as DNA: TGTGCCAGCAGCTTAGGGGGACGCAGGGGGAGAACGGAAAAACTGTTTTTT.

The J gene is TRBJ1-4, the V gene TRBV7-2; D is unclear. Trimming removed 3 bases at V and 3 bases at J, with 8 bases between. Germline loops: CDR1 SGHTA, CDR2 FQGNSA. The CDR3 covers 14 residues. The CDR3 is CASSLDSANEKLFF. The CDR3 bases are TGTGCCAGCAGCTTGGACTCAGCTAATGAAAAACTGTTTTTT.

The chain carries TRBV10-3 and TRBJ2-6, with 8 bases lining up with TRBD1. The CDR3 covers 16 residues. V dropped 9 bases and J dropped 0; count of bases not matched to a gene: 7. CDR1 and CDR2 (germline): ENHRY, SYGVKD. As DNA, the CDR3 is TGTGCCATTAGAGGGACAGGTCTCTCTGGGGCCAACGTCCTGACTTTC. It codes for CAIRGTGLSGANVLTF.

A note on this clone: The identical CDR3 is also encoded by other nucleotide sequences in the sample. This chain joins TRBV7-3 and TRBJ2-7, with D perhaps TRBD2 (6 bases). Trimming removed 1 base at V and 1 base at J, with 8 bases between. The germline V gene has CDR1 SGHTA and CDR2 FQGTGA. The CDR3 extends over 14 amino acids. CDR3 residues: CASSLNSGSYEQYF. DNA for the CDR3: TGTGCCAGCAGCTTAAATAGCGGATCCTACGAGCAGTACTTC.

This chain links TRBV18 with TRBJ1-5, with unresolved D. V lost 1 base and J lost 6, with 10 bases in between. The CDR3 totals 14 residues. Germline V gene data show CDR1 as KGHSH and CDR2 as LQKENI. CDR3 nucleotides: TGTGCCAGCTCACCACAGGGAAAAGGTCAGCCCCAGCATTTT. Amino acid sequence: CASSPQGKGQPQHF.

This clone was observed a handful of times. V gene TRBV7-3 combines with J gene TRBJ2-1; 7 bases line up with TRBD2. Trimming removed 5 bases from V and 8 bases from J; junction bases left unmatched: 6. Germline CDR1 and CDR2: SGHTA and FQGTGA. The CDR3 has 13 amino acids. The CDR3 DNA reads as TGTGCCAGCAGCCCAGGACTAGTACATGAGCAGTTCTTC. Translated, it gives CASSPGLVHEQFF.

The rearrangement uses TRBV28 and TRBJ1-1; D gene ambiguous. Deletions cut 6 bases from V and 0 bases from J, with 11 bases between. There are 14 residues in the CDR3. Germline V gene sequence: CDR1 MDHEN, CDR2 SYDVKM. In nucleotides, the CDR3 is TGTGCCAGCAGGCGGTCTAACATGAACACTGAAGCTTTCTTT. Translated, it gives CASRRSNMNTEAFF.